These 27 T cell receptor beta chains share one sample of origin, sequenced in a study of blood T cell repertoires in COVID-19. Generated by immunoSEQ multiplex PCR, the TCRdb table keeps only in-frame clones and is missing some. Counted here are 200,000 to 300,000 clones, approximately 92% occurring once; the ten biggest clones make up about 2.5%. The specimen was peripheral blood. All receptors come from a person aged 18-30 years with COVID-19, enrolled during active disease.

The chain links TRBV7-9 to TRBJ2-5; D possibly corresponds to TRBD1 (5 bases). Trimming pared 3 bases from V and 4 bases from J, leaving 12 bases between. The CDR3 is 14 amino acids. From germline, CDR1 is SEHNR and CDR2 FQNEAQ (reference sequence). This CDR3 reads CASSLIRDRETQYF. Here the CDR3 DNA reads TGTGCCAGCAGCTTGATCAGGGATCGAGAGACCCAGTACTTC. Together with reference TRBV7-9 and TRBJ2-5, the CDR3 gives the full variable domain: DTGVSQNPRHKITKRGQNVTFRCDPISEHNRLYWYRQTLGQGPEFLTYFQNEAQLEKSRLLSDRFSAERPKGSFSTLEIQRTEQGDSAMYLCASSLIRDRETQYFGPGTRLLVL.

The gene calls are TRBV7-9 and TRBJ2-3; 10 bases map to TRBD2. The CDR3 runs to 15 residues. Germline CDR1 SEHNR, CDR2 FQNEAQ (reference sequence). V shed 3 bases and J 3 bases; nucleotides not matched to a gene: 3. The CDR3 DNA is TGTGCCAGCAGCTTCGGACTAGCGGAAACAGATACGCAGTATTTT. Amino acids: CASSFGLAETDTQYF. Supplemented by reference TRBV7-9 and TRBJ2-3, the full variable domain reads DTGVSQNPRHKITKRGQNVTFRCDPISEHNRLYWYRQTLGQGPEFLTYFQNEAQLEKSRLLSDRFSAERPKGSFSTLEIQRTEQGDSAMYLCASSFGLAETDTQYFGPGTRLTVL.

The chain recombines TRBV25-1 with TRBJ2-1; 13 positions match TRBD2. Trimming took 3 bases from V and 0 from J; bases not matched to a gene: 5. Germline assignment: CDR1 MGHDK and CDR2 SYGVNS. The CDR3 length is 18 residues. CDR3 in amino acids: CASSDPRTSGSSYNEQFF. The CDR3 DNA reads TGTGCCAGCAGTGATCCCCGGACTAGCGGGAGCTCCTACAATGAGCAGTTCTTC. Using reference TRBV25-1 and TRBJ2-1 for the parts outside the CDR3, the full variable domain is EADIYQTPRYLVIGTGKKITLECSQTMGHDKMYWYQQDPGMELHLIHYSYGVNSTEKGDLSSESTVSRIRTEHFPLTLESARPSHTSQYLCASSDPRTSGSSYNEQFFGPGTRLTVL.

The V gene is TRBV27, the J gene TRBJ2-1; 7 bases fit TRBD2. V gave up 5 bases and J gave up 0 bases; unmatched junction bases: 13. Germline-derived CDR1 and CDR2 are MNHEY and SMNVEV (reference sequence). The CDR3 sequence is 18 residues long. The CDR3 DNA is TGTGCCAGCAGTCCCCTTCTGCGGGAGAGCCGCTCCTACAATGAGCAGTTCTTC. Translation gives CASSPLLRESRSYNEQFF.

The table lists this clone with a count of one. The genes are TRBV4-1 and TRBJ1-2; D unresolved. Germline CDR1 reads MGHRA; CDR2 reads YSYEKL. The CDR3 is 15 amino acids. Trimming removed 0 bases at V and 2 bases at J, with 10 bases between. The CDR3 loop reads CASSQDEQTNYGYTF. The CDR3 region has the DNA TGCGCCAGCAGCCAAGATGAACAGACCAACTATGGCTACACCTTC.

The chain joins TRBV5-1 to TRBJ2-7, with 8 positions matching TRBD2. Germline CDR1 and CDR2: SGHRS and YFSETQ. The CDR3 is 16 residues long. V lost 4 bases, J lost 3 bases, and 12 bases stayed unmatched. The CDR3 region is CASSRGFGTSDYEQYF. DNA for the CDR3: TGCGCCAGCAGCCGGGGTTTTGGGACTAGTGACTACGAGCAGTACTTC.

This chain links TRBV18 with TRBJ2-7; D is possibly TRBD2 (5 bases). Trimming cost V 6 bases and J 4 bases, with 13 bases left between them. Germline V lookup: CDR1 KGHSH, CDR2 LQKENI. The CDR3 has 13 amino acids. CDR3 loop: CASSTSGVYEQYF. DNA of the CDR3: TGTGCCAGCTCCACCTCCGGGGTGTACGAGCAGTACTTC.

The chain uses TRBV27 and TRBJ2-1; 12 nucleotides line up with TRBD2. Looked up from germline, CDR1 is MNHEY and CDR2 is SMNVEV (reference sequence). CDR3 length: 14 residues. Trimming cost V 6 bases and J 8 bases; bases outside gene matches: 5. CDR3 nucleotides: TGTGCCAGCAGGAGACTAGCGGGAGACTATGAGCAGTTCTTC. As protein: CASRRLAGDYEQFF.

The chain employs TRBV18 and TRBJ1-5; D not resolved. Germline assignment: CDR1 KGHSH and CDR2 LQKENI. This CDR3 comprises 14 residues. With 5 bases removed from V and 2 bases from J, the gap between germline ends came to 10 bases. CDR3: CASSKGVGNQPQHF. The DNA for the CDR3 is TGTGCCAGCTCAAAGGGAGTCGGCAATCAGCCCCAGCATTTT.

This clone was detected only once. V usage is TRBV27 and J usage is TRBJ2-3; perhaps TRBD2 as D (6 bases). The germline V and J ends were trimmed by 5 bases and 4 bases, with 10 bases remaining between them. The CDR3 is 13 amino acids. Germline-derived CDR1 and CDR2 are MNHEY and SMNVEV (reference sequence). The CDR3 DNA reads TGTGCCAGCAGTACTTTAGCGGCAGATACGCAGTATTTT. This codes for CASSTLAADTQYF.

This chain connects TRBV25-1 to TRBJ1-3; D is undetermined. Germline V lookup: CDR1 MGHDK, CDR2 SYGVNS. V was trimmed by 1 base and J by 0 bases, leaving 10 bases between them. The CDR3 covers 16 residues. CDR3: CASSEFFVSSGNTIYF. The CDR3 DNA is TGTGCCAGCAGTGAATTCTTTGTGAGCTCTGGAAACACCATATATTTT.

This clone was recorded at least ten times. The J gene is TRBJ2-2, the V gene TRBV7-8; 9 bases line up with TRBD2. The CDR3 is 16 residues long. Trimming cost V 1 base and J 6 bases; bases outside gene matches: 6. Germline lookup yields CDR1 SGHVS and CDR2 FQNEAQ. The DNA of the CDR3 is TGTGCCAGCAGCTTAGATAGCGGGAGCTCGGCCGGGGAGCTGTTTTTT. Amino acid sequence: CASSLDSGSSAGELFF.

The sample holds one count of this clone. CDR3 coding DNA: TGCGCCAGCAGCGGCTTGGAGGGGGCGGATGGCTACACCTTC. This gives the protein CASSGLEGADGYTF. V is TRBV5-1 and J is TRBJ1-2; 7 nucleotides agree with TRBD1. The V and J ends lost 4 bases and 6 bases, in that order; junction bases with no gene match: 9. In germline, CDR1 is SGHRS, CDR2 YFSETQ. The length of the CDR3 is 14 residues.

The chain carries TRBV24-1 and TRBJ1-2, with D perhaps TRBD1 (6 bases). CDR1 KGHDR and CDR2 SFDVKD come from the germline V gene. Trimming cost V 2 bases and J 5 bases, with 14 bases left between them. This CDR3 is built from 15 residues. In nucleotides, the CDR3 is TGTGCCACCAGTGATTCCGCCGACAGGAAGTATGGCTACACCTTC. Translating gives CATSDSADRKYGYTF.

V gene TRBV7-9 combines with J gene TRBJ2-7, with 7 bases that match TRBD2. This CDR3 is built from 16 residues. CDR1 and CDR2 (germline): SEHNR, FQNEAQ (reference sequence). V lost 4 bases and J lost 2; bases outside the gene matches: 11. The CDR3, as DNA: TGTGCCAGCAGCTCACTAACTAGCGCTTCAGCCTACGAGCAGTACTTC. Residues: CASSSLTSASAYEQYF.

This clone was seen a handful of times. The chain combines TRBV21-1 with TRBJ2-7; TRBD1 is the table's D call, not checked against the DNA. TRBV21-1 is designated a pseudogene. This CDR3 contains 19 residues. This CDR3 reads CASSKDSSVLGQVIYEQYF. CDR3 in DNA: TGTGCCAGCAGCAAAGACTCGTCTGTGCTGGGACAGGTGATTTACGAGCAGTACTTC.

CDR3 sequence: CASSLQGATGELFF. CDR3 sequence (DNA): TGTGCCAGCAGTTTACAGGGGGCAACCGGGGAGCTGTTTTTT. The chain uses TRBV28 and TRBJ2-2; the match to TRBD1 covers 8 bases. Looked up from germline, CDR1 is MDHEN and CDR2 is SYDVKM. The CDR3 has 14 amino acids. The J segment lost 5 bases and the V segment lost 2 bases, leaving 1 base of the junction unmatched. The full variable domain, its missing parts supplied by reference TRBV28 and TRBJ2-2, is DVKVTQSSRYLVKRTGEKVFLECVQDMDHENMFWYRQDPGLGLRLIYFSYDVKMKEKGDIPEGYSVSREKKERFSLILESASTNQTSMYLCASSLQGATGELFFGEGSRLTVL.

CDR3 bases: TGTGCCAGCAGCCCCGGGACTAGTGGATTTGAGCAGTACTTC. Its translation: CASSPGTSGFEQYF. This chain joins TRBV11-2 and TRBJ2-7; 8 positions agree with TRBD2. Germline trimming cut 5 bases from V and 7 bases from J; bases unmatched to any gene: 10. Germline V lookup: CDR1 SGHAT, CDR2 FQNNGV. The CDR3 has 14 residues. The variable domain in full, completed from reference TRBV11-2 and TRBJ2-7, reads EAGVAQSPRYKIIEKRQSVAFWCNPISGHATLYWYQQILGQGPKLLIQFQNNGVVDDSQLPKDRFSAERLKGVDSTLKIQPAKLEDSAVYLCASSPGTSGFEQYFGPGTRLTVT.

This rearrangement joins TRBV7-9 to TRBJ2-3; the match to TRBD2 covers 8 bases. Germline CDR1 reads SEHNR; CDR2 reads FQNEAQ (reference sequence). The CDR3 contains 17 residues. With 5 bases clipped from V and 0 bases from J, the junction kept 10 bases outside the gene matches. The CDR3 bases are TGTGCCAGCAGCAGTAGAGCGGGAGTTAGTAGCACAGATACGCAGTATTTT. This sequence encodes CASSSRAGVSSTDTQYF.

This chain links TRBV28 with TRBJ2-3; the D is unclear. V was pared by 5 bases and J by 12 bases, with 15 bases between. Germline CDR1 reads MDHEN; CDR2 reads SYDVKM. CDR3 length equals 12 residues. The CDR3 region is CASSPPRGPQYF. CDR3 nucleotides: TGTGCCAGCAGTCCTCCACGCGGCCCACAGTATTTT.

This clone appeared a few times. The V and J genes are TRBV27 and TRBJ1-1, with D possibly being TRBD1 (6 bases). The CDR3 consists of 12 residues. Germline loops: CDR1 MNHEY, CDR2 SMNVEV (reference sequence). The V and J ends lost 3 bases and 8 bases respectively, with 10 bases between them. The CDR3 region is CASSFQGKEAFF. CDR3 nucleotide sequence: TGTGCCAGCAGTTTCCAGGGGAAGGAAGCTTTCTTT.

This clone showed up just a few times. The chain has TRBV6-5 and TRBJ1-2, with D unclear. Germline CDR1 reads MNHEY; CDR2 reads SVGAGI. This CDR3 is 14 amino acids long. V shed 3 bases and J shed 4 bases, with 12 bases lying between them. In DNA, the CDR3 is TGTGCCAGCAGTTATCGTACGGTCGGCTATGGCTACACCTTC. Encoded protein: CASSYRTVGYGYTF.

The gene calls are TRBV29-1 and TRBJ2-2, with unresolved D. This CDR3 has 13 amino acids. In germline, CDR1 is SQVTM, CDR2 ANQGSEA. Trimming took off 4 bases at V and 7 bases at J, with 13 bases between the two ends. The CDR3 reads CSVGKLSGGELFF. The CDR3 region has the DNA TGCAGCGTTGGAAAACTATCGGGCGGGGAGCTGTTTTTT.

In the case of this clone: Other nucleotide sequences in the sample specify the same CDR3. The V gene is TRBV10-3, the J gene TRBJ1-5; no clear D gene. The CDR3 totals 12 residues. V lost 4 bases and J 4 bases, leaving 5 bases between the germline ends. Germline V gives CDR1 ENHRY, CDR2 SYGVKD. CDR3 amino acids: CAISGGNQPQHF. CDR3 nucleotide sequence: TGTGCCATCAGTGGAGGGAATCAGCCCCAGCATTTT.

The rearrangement links TRBV10-1 to TRBJ2-1; 9 positions agree with TRBD2. Germline CDR1 reads WNHNN; CDR2 reads SYGVQD (reference sequence). This CDR3 spans 16 amino acids. After removal of 7 bases from V and 1 base from J, the junction contained 8 bases not matched to a gene. The CDR3 reads CASNKLAGASYNEQFF. The CDR3 DNA follows: TGCGCCAGCAATAAACTAGCGGGCGCTTCCTACAATGAGCAGTTCTTC.

This chain joins TRBV2 and TRBJ2-3, with 7 positions matching TRBD1. Germline values: CDR1 SNHLY, CDR2 FYNNEI. The CDR3 runs to 14 residues. Trimming removed 8 bases from V and 9 bases from J; junction bases left unmatched: 14. The CDR3 DNA is TGTGCCAGCCGCCATAAGACCCAGGGGGTCACGCAGTATTTT. Translation: CASRHKTQGVTQYF.

J is TRBJ2-1 and V is TRBV7-2; D ambiguous. Trimming shortened V by 1 base and J by 9 bases, and 10 bases separated the two germline ends. CDR3 length: 13 amino acids. Germline V gene data show CDR1 as SGHTA and CDR2 as FQGNSA. The CDR3 here is CASSLETVGEQFF. CDR3 DNA sequence: TGTGCCAGCAGCTTAGAAACAGTGGGTGAGCAGTTCTTC. Full variable domain (rest looked up from reference TRBV7-2 and TRBJ2-1): GAGVSQSPSNKVTEKGKDVELRCDPISGHTALYWYRQSLGQGLEFLIYFQGNSAPDKSGLPSDRFSAERTGGSVSTLTIQRTQQEDSAVYLCASSLETVGEQFFGPGTRLTVL.